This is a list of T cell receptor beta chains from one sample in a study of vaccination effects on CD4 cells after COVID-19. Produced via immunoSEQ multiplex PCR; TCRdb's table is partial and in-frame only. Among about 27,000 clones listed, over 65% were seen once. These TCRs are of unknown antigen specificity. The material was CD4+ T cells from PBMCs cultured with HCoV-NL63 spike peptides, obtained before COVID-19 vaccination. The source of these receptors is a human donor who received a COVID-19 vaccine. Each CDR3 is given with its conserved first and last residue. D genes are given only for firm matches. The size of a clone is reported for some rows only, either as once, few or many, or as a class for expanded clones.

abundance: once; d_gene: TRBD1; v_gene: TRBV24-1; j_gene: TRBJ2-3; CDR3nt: TGTGCCACCAGTGATTTAGGGTCGAGGGGGCTTTCAGATACGCAGTATTTT; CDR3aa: CATSDLGSRGLSDTQYF
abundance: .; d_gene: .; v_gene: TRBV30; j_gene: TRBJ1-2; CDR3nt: TGTGCCTGGAACAGGGAGGGAGGCTACACCTTC; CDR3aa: CAWNREGGYTF
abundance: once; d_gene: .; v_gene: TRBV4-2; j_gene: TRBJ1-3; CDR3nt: TGTGCCAGCAGCCAAGTAACAGGGACTGGAAACACCATATATTTT; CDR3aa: CASSQVTGTGNTIYF
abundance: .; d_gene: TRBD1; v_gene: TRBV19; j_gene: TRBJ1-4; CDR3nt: TGTGCCAGTAGTACGACTTACGGACAGGGGGGCGAAAAACTGTTTTTT; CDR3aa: CASSTTYGQGGEKLFF
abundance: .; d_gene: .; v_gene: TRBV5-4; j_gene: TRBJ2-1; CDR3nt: TGTGCCAGCAGCTTGGGACAGGATACCTACAATGAGCAGTTCTTC; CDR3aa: CASSLGQDTYNEQFF
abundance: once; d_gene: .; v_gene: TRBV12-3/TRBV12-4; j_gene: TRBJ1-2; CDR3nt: TGTGCCAGCACCCCCCTACAGGGTACGGGCTACACCTTC; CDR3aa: CASTPLQGTGYTF
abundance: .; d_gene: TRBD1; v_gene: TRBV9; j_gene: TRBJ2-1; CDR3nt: TGTGCCAGCAGCTCCCGGGACAGTACTAATGAGCAGTTCTTC; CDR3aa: CASSSRDSTNEQFF
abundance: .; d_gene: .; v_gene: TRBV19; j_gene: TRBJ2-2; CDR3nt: TGTGCCAGTAGGTTGGCAGGGACGAACACCGGGGAGCTGTTTTTT; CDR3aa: CASRLAGTNTGELFF
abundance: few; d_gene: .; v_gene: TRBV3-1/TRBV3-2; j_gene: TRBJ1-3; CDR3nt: TGTGCCAGCAGCCAAAGGGGCGGCTCTGGAAACACCATATATTTT; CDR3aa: CASSQRGGSGNTIYF
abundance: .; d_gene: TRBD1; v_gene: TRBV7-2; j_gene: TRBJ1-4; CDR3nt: TGTGCCAGCAGCTTAGCGCAGGGGGTTGAAAAACTGTTTTTT; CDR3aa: CASSLAQGVEKLFF
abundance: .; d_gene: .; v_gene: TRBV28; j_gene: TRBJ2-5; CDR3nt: TGTGCCAGCAGTTTTAACGGCAGCCCCCAAGAGACCCAGTACTTC; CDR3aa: CASSFNGSPQETQYF
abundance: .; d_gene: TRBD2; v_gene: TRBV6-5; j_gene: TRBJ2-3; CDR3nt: TGTGCCAGCAGGGGGGAACTAGCGAGTAATACGCAGTATTTT; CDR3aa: CASRGELASNTQYF
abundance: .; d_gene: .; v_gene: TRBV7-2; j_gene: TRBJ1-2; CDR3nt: TGTGCCAGCGGCACCAACATGGCCAGTCCTAACTATGGCTACACCTTC; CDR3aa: CASGTNMASPNYGYTF
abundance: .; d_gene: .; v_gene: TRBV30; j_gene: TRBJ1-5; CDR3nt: TGTGCCTGGAGTGTAAGGTCAGGCAATCAGCCCCAGCATTTT; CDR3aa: CAWSVRSGNQPQHF
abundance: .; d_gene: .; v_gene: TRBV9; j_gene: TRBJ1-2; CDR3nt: TGTGCCAGCACCTTGGGAGGGGGTAACTATGGCTACACCTTC; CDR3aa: CASTLGGGNYGYTF
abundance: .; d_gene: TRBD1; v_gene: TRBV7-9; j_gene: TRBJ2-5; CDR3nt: TGTGCCAGCAGCCCCGGACAGGGGATGGTTACGACCCAGTACTTC; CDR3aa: CASSPGQGMVTTQYF
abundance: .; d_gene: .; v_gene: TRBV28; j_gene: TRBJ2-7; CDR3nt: TGTGCCAGCACCTCAACCCTTTACGAGCAGTACTTC; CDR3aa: CASTSTLYEQYF
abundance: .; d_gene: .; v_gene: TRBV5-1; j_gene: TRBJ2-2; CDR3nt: TGCGCCAGCAGCCCCCAGTATCCGAACACCGGGGAGCTGTTTTTT; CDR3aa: CASSPQYPNTGELFF
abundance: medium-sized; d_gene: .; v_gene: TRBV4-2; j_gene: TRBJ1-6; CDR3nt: TGTGCCAGCAGCCAAGATCCGGCAGTTGGGAATTCACCCCTCCACTTT; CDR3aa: CASSQDPAVGNSPLHF
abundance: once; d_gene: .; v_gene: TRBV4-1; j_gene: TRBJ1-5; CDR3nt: TGCGCCAGCAGCCAAGGGACCGTAAGCAATCAGCCCCAGCATTTT; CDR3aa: CASSQGTVSNQPQHF
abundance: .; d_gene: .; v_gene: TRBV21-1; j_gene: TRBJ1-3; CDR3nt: TGTGCCAGCAGCAAAGAAGGGTTTGGGCAGGGGGGGGGAAACACCATATATTTT; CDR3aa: CASSKEGFGQGGGNTIYF
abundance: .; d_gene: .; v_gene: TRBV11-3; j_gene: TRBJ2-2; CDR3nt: TGTGCCAGCAGTACGAGCACCGGGGAGCTGTTTTTT; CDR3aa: CASSTSTGELFF
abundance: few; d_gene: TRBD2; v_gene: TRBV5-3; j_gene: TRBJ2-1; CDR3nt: TGTGCCAGAAGCCCGGGACTAGCGGGAGTTTGGCAGTTCTTC; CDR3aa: CARSPGLAGVWQFF
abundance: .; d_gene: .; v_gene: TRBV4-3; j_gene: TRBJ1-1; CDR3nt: TGCGCCAGCAGCCGGGGGATGAACACTGAAGCTTTCTTT; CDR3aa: CASSRGMNTEAFF
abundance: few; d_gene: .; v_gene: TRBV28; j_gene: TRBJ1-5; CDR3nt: TGTGCCAGCAGTTTTACAGGGAATCAGCCCCAGCATTTT; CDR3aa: CASSFTGNQPQHF
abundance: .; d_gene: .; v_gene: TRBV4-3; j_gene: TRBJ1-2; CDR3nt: TGCGCCAGCAGCCAAGCAAGACAGGCATTCCATGGCTACACCTTC; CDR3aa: CASSQARQAFHGYTF
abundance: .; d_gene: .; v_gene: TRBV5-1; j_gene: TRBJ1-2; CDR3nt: TGCGCCAGCAGGGGCGCTAACTATGGCTACACCTTC; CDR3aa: CASRGANYGYTF
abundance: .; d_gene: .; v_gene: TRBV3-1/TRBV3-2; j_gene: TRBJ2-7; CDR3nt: TGTGCCAGCAGCCGGACTGGTTACGAGCAGTACTTC; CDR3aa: CASSRTGYEQYF
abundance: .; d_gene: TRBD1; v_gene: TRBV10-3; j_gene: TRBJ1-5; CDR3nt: TGTGCCATCAGTGACGGGCAGGGGGCAGGACAGCCCCAGCATTTT; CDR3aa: CAISDGQGAGQPQHF
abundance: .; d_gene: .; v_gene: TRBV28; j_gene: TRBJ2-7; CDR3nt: TGTGCCAGCACCAAAGGTGGGGAAACCTACGAGCAGTACTTC; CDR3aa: CASTKGGETYEQYF
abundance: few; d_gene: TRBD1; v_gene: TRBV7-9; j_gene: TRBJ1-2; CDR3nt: TGTGCCAGCAGCCCAACAGGGGGCGAGAACTATGGCTACACCTTC; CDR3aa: CASSPTGGENYGYTF
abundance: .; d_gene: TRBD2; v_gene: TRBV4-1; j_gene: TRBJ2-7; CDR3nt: TGCGCCAGCAGCCCACGACTGGTTCTAGCGGGGGGGCCTTTTAGGGGGGGGCAGTACTTC; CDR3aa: CASSPRLVLAGGPFRGGQYF
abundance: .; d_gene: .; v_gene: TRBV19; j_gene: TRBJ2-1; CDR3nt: TGTGCCAGTACCCCACTGGGAGGAAATGAGCAGTTCTTC; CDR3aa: CASTPLGGNEQFF
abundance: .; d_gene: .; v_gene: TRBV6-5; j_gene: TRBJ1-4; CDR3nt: TGTGCCAGCAGAGTTCAGGCAACTAATGAAAAACTGTTTTTT; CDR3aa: CASRVQATNEKLFF
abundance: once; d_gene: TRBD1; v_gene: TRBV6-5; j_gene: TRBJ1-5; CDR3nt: TGTGCCAGCACCCCCGGGACAGGGAATCAGCCCCAGCATTTT; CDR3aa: CASTPGTGNQPQHF
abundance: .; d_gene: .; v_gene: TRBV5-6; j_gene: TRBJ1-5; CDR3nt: TGTGCCAGCAGCTTGCAGGGTCATAGCAATCAGCCCCAGCATTTT; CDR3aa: CASSLQGHSNQPQHF
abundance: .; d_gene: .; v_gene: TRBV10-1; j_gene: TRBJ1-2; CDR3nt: TGCGCCAGCGTAAAACCGGCCGGGGAATGGAACTATGGCTACACCTTC; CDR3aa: CASVKPAGEWNYGYTF
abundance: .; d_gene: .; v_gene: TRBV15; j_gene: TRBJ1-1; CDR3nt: TGTGCCACCAGCAGAGATACGACTGAAGCTTTCTTT; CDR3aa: CATSRDTTEAFF
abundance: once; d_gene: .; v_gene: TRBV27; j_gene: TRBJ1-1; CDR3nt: TGTGCCAGCAGTTTCAGGGTATCGGTGAACACTGAAGCTTTCTTT; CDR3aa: CASSFRVSVNTEAFF
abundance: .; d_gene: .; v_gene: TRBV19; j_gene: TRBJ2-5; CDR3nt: TGTGCCAGTAGTATCCCTTCGGAGACCCAGTACTTC; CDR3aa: CASSIPSETQYF
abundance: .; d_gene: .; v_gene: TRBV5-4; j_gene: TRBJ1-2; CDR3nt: TGTGCCAGCAGCTTACGTTCCGGAGGCTATGGCTACACCTTC; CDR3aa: CASSLRSGGYGYTF
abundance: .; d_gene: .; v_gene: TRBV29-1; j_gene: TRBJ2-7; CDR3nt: TGCAGCGTTGAAGATCTGGGGGGGCAGTACTTC; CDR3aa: CSVEDLGGQYF
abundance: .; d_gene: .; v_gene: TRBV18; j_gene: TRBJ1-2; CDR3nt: TGTGCCAGCTCACCGTCAGGTTACTATGGCTACACCTTC; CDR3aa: CASSPSGYYGYTF
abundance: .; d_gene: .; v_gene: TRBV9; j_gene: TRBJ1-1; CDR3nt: TGTGCCAGCAGCGTAGGTACAGGGAAGGACACTGAAGCTTTCTTT; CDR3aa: CASSVGTGKDTEAFF
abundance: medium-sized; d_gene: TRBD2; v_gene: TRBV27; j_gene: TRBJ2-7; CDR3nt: TGTGCCAGCAGGGCTAGCGGGGTCTACGAGCAGTACTTC; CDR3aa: CASRASGVYEQYF
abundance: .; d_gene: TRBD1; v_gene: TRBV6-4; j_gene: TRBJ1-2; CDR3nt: TGTGCCAGCAGGAGGACAGGGGGCCTCGATGGCTACACCTTC; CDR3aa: CASRRTGGLDGYTF
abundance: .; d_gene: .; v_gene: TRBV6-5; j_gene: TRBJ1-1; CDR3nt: TGTGCCAGCAGTTACGCGTCGAGGCAGTTCTTTACTGAAGCTTTCTTT; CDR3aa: CASSYASRQFFTEAFF
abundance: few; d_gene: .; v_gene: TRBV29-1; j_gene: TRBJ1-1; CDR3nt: TGCAGCGTTTTCCCGGGACAAGCTGAAGCTTTCTTT; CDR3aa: CSVFPGQAEAFF
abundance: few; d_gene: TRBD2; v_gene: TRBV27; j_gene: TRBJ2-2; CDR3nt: TGTGCCAGCAGTCGTACTAGCGGGGCCCAAGAAACCGGGGAGCTGTTTTTT; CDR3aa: CASSRTSGAQETGELFF
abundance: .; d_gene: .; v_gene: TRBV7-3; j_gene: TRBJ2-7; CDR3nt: TGTGCCAGCAGCTCGGGACCCTCCTACGAGCAGTACTTC; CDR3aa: CASSSGPSYEQYF
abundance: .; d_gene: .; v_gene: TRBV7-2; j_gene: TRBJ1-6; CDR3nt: TGTGCCAGCAGCTTTTCTGGGGGTCAGGGTGCTTCACCCCTCCACTTT; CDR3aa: CASSFSGGQGASPLHF
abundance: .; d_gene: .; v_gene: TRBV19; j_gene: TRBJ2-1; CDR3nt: TGTGCCAGTAGTATAGATAATGCAAGAGGGGCCTACAATGAGCAGTTCTTC; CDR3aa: CASSIDNARGAYNEQFF
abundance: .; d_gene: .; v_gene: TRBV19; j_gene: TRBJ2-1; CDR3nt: TGTGCCACCGTGAGGCGGGACAATGAGCAGTTCTTC; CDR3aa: CATVRRDNEQFF
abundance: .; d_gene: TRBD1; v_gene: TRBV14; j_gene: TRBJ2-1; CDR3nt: TGTGCCAGCAGCCAAGATCGAAAGACAGGGGATGAGCAGTTCTTC; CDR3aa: CASSQDRKTGDEQFF
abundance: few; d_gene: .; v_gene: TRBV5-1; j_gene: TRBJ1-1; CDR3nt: TGCGCCAGCAGCTCCCTAGGGACACTCGAAGCTTTCTTT; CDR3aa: CASSSLGTLEAFF
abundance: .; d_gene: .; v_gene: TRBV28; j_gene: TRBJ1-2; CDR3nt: TGTGCCAGCAGTTGGCAAGCTAACTATGGCTACACCTTC; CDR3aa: CASSWQANYGYTF
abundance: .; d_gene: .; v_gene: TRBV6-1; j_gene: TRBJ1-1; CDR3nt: TGTGCCAGCAGTGAATCTGCGTGGAGCACTGAAGCTTTCTTT; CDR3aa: CASSESAWSTEAFF
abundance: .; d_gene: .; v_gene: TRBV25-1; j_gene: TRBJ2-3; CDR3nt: TGTGCCAGCAGTGAATCTCGGGAACCCACAGATACGCAGTATTTT; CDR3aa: CASSESREPTDTQYF